This entry describes one T cell receptor (beta chain). Antigen: not known. These data belong to a study of cytomegalovirus exposure and HLA in healthy donors. Study-wide points: Generally TCR sequences proved uncommon, though certain public TCRs appeared in numerous donors.

With 60 Vbeta and 13 Jbeta primers, the PCR was carried out. Clones were sequenced by immunoSEQ multiplex PCR, and TCRdb holds only the in-frame ones, with some missing. The table lists about 120,000 clones, 65% to 80% of them singletons. This CDR3 region has 13 residues. Trimming took 3 bases from V and 5 from J, leaving 10 bases between them. CDR1 and CDR2 (germline): MNHEY, SMNVEV (reference sequence). Sequenced sample: PBMCs. V gene TRBV27 combines with J gene TRBJ1-2; no clear D. This clonotype was obtained from a man between 60 and 75 years old in good health and CMV-seropositive. CDR3 in amino acids: CASSLRDQYGYTF. The CDR3, as DNA: TGTGCCAGCAGTTTGAGGGATCAGTATGGCTACACCTTC.